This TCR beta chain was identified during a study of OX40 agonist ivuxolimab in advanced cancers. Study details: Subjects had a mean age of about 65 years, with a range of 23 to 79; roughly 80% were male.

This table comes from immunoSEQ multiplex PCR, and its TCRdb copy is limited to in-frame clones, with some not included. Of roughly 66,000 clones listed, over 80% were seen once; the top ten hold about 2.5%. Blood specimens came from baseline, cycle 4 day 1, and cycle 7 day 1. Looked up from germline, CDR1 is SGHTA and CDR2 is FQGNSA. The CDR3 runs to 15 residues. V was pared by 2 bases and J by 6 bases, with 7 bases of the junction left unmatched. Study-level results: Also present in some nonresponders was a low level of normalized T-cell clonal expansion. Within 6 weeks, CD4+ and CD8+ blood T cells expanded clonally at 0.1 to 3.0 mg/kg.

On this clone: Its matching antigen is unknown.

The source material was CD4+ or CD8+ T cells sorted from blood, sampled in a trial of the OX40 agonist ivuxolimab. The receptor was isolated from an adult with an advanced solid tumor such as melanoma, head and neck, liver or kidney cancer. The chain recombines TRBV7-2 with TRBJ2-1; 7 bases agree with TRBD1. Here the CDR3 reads CASSLILRGPNEQFF. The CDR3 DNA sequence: TGTGCCAGCAGCTTAATTTTAAGGGGGCCCAATGAGCAGTTCTTC.